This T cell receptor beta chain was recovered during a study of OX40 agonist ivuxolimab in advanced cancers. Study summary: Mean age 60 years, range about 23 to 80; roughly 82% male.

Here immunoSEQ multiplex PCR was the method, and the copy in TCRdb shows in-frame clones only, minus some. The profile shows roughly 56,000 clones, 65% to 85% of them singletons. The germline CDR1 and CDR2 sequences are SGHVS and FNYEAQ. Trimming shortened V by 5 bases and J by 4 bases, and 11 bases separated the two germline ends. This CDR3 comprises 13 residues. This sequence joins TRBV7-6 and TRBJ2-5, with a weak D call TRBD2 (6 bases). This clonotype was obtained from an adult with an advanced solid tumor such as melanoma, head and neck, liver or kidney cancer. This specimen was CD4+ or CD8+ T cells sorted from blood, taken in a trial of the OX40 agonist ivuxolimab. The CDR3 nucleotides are TGTGCCAGCAGCACCCCGGAGGGAGAGACCCAGTACTTC. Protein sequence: CASSTPEGETQYF.